Below, 16 T cell receptor beta chains from the same sample are listed, as sequenced in a study of T cell responses to AZD1222 COVID-19 vaccine (dated by TCRdb to about 2021). The time point tag for this specimen amounts to: baseline before first vaccination. Library prep was done by the immunoSEQ multiplex PCR assay. This is the immuneACCESS table as TCRdb keeps it, with only in-frame sequences that have V and J called. A part of the clones is gone; compared with another copy, unresolved V genes explain less than half, and the rest is unexplained. The sample table shows under 120,000 clones, and 92% are seen once. Roughly 1.1% of the sample comes from the top ten. The material was peripheral blood, obtained on day 0 of AZD1222 vaccination. These receptor sequences come from an adult in good health.

This clone has only one observation. Written as DNA, the CDR3 is TGTGCCAGCAGCGTAGCGGGGGCCCCGCGGGAGACCCAGTACTTC. Translated, it gives CASSVAGAPRETQYF. The chain joins TRBV9 to TRBJ2-5; either TRBD1 or TRBD2 may supply D (6 bases each). V gave up 0 bases and J gave up 5 bases, with 14 bases separating them. This CDR3 comprises 15 residues. CDR1 SGDLS and CDR2 YYNGEE come from the germline V gene. Based on the CDR3 plus reference TRBV9 and TRBJ2-5, the full variable domain is DSGVTQTPKHLITATGQRVTLRCSPRSGDLSVYWYQQSLDQGLQFLIQYYNGEERAKGNILERFSAQQFPDLHSELNLSSLELGDSALYFCASSVAGAPRETQYFGPGTRLLVL.

This rearrangement joins TRBV11-3 to TRBJ1-1, with D perhaps TRBD1 (6 bases). Germline values: CDR1 SGHNT, CDR2 YENEEA. The CDR3 has 14 amino acids. Trimming cost V 6 bases and J 0 bases, with 11 bases left between them. In DNA, the CDR3 is TGTGCCAGCAGGAAAGGACAGATGAACACTGAAGCTTTCTTT. Translating it yields CASRKGQMNTEAFF. Drawing the rest from reference TRBV11-3 and TRBJ1-1, the complete variable domain is EAGVVQSPRYKIIEKKQPVAFWCNPISGHNTLYWYLQNLGQGPELLIRYENEEAVDDSQLPKDRFSAERLKGVDSTLKIQPAELGDSAVYLCASRKGQMNTEAFFGQGTRLTVV.

The rearrangement uses TRBV14 and TRBJ1-2, with 7 bases that match TRBD1. V trimming: 2 bases; J trimming: 2 bases; junction bases outside the gene matches: 8. Germline V gene lookup returns CDR1 SGHDN and CDR2 FVKESK. The CDR3 has 16 amino acids. CDR3 protein: CASSQLTGAGNYGYTF. The CDR3 DNA is TGTGCCAGCAGCCAACTCACAGGGGCGGGAAACTATGGCTACACCTTC.

This clone was detected only a few times. V is TRBV5-6 and J is TRBJ1-1, with unresolved D. The V gene's germline CDR1 is SGHDT and CDR2 YYEEEE. The CDR3 is 12 residues long. The V and J ends lost 3 bases and 4 bases respectively, with 7 bases between them. The CDR3 nucleotides are TGTGCCAGCAGCTCCCGGGCCACTGAAGCTTTCTTT. It specifies CASSSRATEAFF. The complete variable domain, with remaining parts taken from reference TRBV5-6 and TRBJ1-1, reads DAGVTQSPTHLIKTRGQQVTLRCSPKSGHDTVSWYQQALGQGPQFIFQYYEEEERQRGNFPDRFSGHQFPNYSSELNVNALLLGDSALYLCASSSRATEAFFGQGTRLTVV.

The J gene is TRBJ1-3, the V gene TRBV7-2; D might be TRBD1 (6 bases). The V end lost 2 bases, the J end lost 1 base, and 12 bases lay between the germline ends. CDR1 is SGHTA and CDR2 is FQGNSA in the germline V gene. The CDR3 length is 16 residues. CDR3 region: CASSLRTETSGNTIYF. CDR3 DNA sequence: TGTGCCAGCAGCTTAAGGACAGAAACTTCTGGAAACACCATATATTTT.

This clone showed up just once. This chain joins TRBV2 and TRBJ2-1; 11 bases map to TRBD2. The CDR3 has 15 amino acids. Germline loops: CDR1 SNHLY, CDR2 FYNNEI. With V trimmed by 2 bases and J by 3 bases, 0 bases remained unmatched. CDR3 in amino acids: CASSELAGGYNEQFF. The CDR3, as DNA: TGTGCCAGCAGTGAACTAGCGGGAGGCTACAATGAGCAGTTCTTC.

The chain links TRBV5-1 to TRBJ1-5; D is perhaps TRBD1 (5 bases). Germline V gene sequence: CDR1 SGHRS, CDR2 YFSETQ. This CDR3 contains 14 residues. The ends were cut back, 0 bases at V and 4 bases at J, with 8 bases in the middle. CDR3 bases: TGCGCCAGCAGCTTGGAGGGGAATAATCAGCCCCAGCATTTT. It codes for CASSLEGNNQPQHF.

The chain has TRBV15 and TRBJ2-1; TRBD2 matches at 12 bases. After removal of 1 base from V and 8 bases from J, the junction contained 3 bases not matched to a gene. The CDR3 sequence is 15 residues long. Per the germline V gene, CDR1 is LNHNV and CDR2 is YYDKDF (reference sequence). This chain's CDR3 is CATSRGLAGVYEQFF. Here the CDR3 DNA reads TGTGCCACCAGCAGAGGACTAGCGGGAGTGTATGAGCAGTTCTTC.

The chain joins TRBV12-3 or TRBV12-4 to TRBJ1-5; no clear D gene. V lost 6 bases, J lost 9 bases, and 12 bases lay in between. This CDR3 has 12 residues. CDR3 bases: TGTGCCAGCAGAGCGACCGCGGGGCCCCAGCATTTT. Its protein product is CASRATAGPQHF.

The V and J genes are TRBV27 and TRBJ2-1, with TRBD2 identical over 7 bases. Germline lookup yields CDR1 MNHEY and CDR2 SMNVEV (reference sequence). Unmatched junction bases numbered 7, after V lost 2 bases and J lost 6 bases. The CDR3 length is 15 residues. The CDR3 DNA is TGTGCCAGCAGTTTAATAGGAGGGAGGGCCAATGAGCAGTTCTTC. It codes for CASSLIGGRANEQFF.

The rearrangement links TRBV28 to TRBJ2-1; the D is unclear. Germline CDR1 and CDR2: MDHEN and SYDVKM. The V gene lost 2 bases and the J gene lost 7 bases, with 3 bases spanning the gap. This CDR3 region has 11 residues. The CDR3: CASSLMNEQFF. The CDR3 nucleotides read TGTGCCAGCAGTTTAATGAATGAGCAGTTCTTC.

This clone has only a few counts. The rearrangement links TRBV7-3 to TRBJ2-5, with D possibly matching TRBD1 (5 bases). This CDR3 has 15 amino acids. From germline, CDR1 is SGHTA and CDR2 FQGTGA. With 1 base removed from V and 9 bases from J, the gap between germline ends came to 18 bases. In DNA, the CDR3 is TGTGCCAGCAGCTTAAGCCCAGGGAATTGGTGGGCCCAGTACTTC. Protein product: CASSLSPGNWWAQYF.

The chain recombines TRBV6-5 with TRBJ1-1, with TRBD1 identical over 11 bases. J was trimmed by 5 bases and V by 2 bases; bases with no gene match: 7. The CDR3 spans 16 residues. Germline assignment: CDR1 MNHEY and CDR2 SVGAGI. The DNA for the CDR3 is TGTGCCAGCAGTTACGGACAGGGGGCGCAAAAAACTGAAGCTTTCTTT. Residues: CASSYGQGAQKTEAFF.

This chain links TRBV19 with TRBJ2-1; 7 bases match TRBD2. The length of the CDR3 is 12 residues. V trimming: 5 bases; J trimming: 10 bases; junction bases outside the gene matches: 5. Germline lookup yields CDR1 LNHDA and CDR2 SQIVND (reference sequence). The CDR3 DNA follows: TGTGCCAGTAGTTTCGTTAGCGGGGAGCAGTTCTTC. Translation: CASSFVSGEQFF.

Concerning this clone: Different DNA sequences within this sample yield the same CDR3. Here the CDR3 DNA reads TGTGCCAGCAGCTTATCCCAGGGGGCATACGAGCAGTACTTC. Encoded protein: CASSLSQGAYEQYF. The rearrangement joins TRBV7-9 to TRBJ2-7, with 8 bases aligning to TRBD1. V shed 2 bases and J 4 bases; nucleotides not matched to a gene: 4. In germline, CDR1 is SEHNR, CDR2 FQNEAQ (reference sequence). This CDR3 is built from 14 residues.

V and J are TRBV2 and TRBJ1-6, with 7 bases identical to TRBD1. Trimming removed 5 bases from V and 8 bases from J; junction bases left unmatched: 9. The CDR3 is made up of 15 amino acids. Looked up from germline, CDR1 is SNHLY and CDR2 is FYNNEI. CDR3 sequence reads: CASSLKRQGDSPLHF. The CDR3 DNA sequence: TGTGCCAGCAGTCTTAAGCGCCAGGGGGATTCACCCCTCCACTTT.